A selection of T cell receptor beta chains follows, all from one sample in a study of T cells expressing NK-cell markers. TCRdb re-called the 5' RACE reads and gives one entry per CDR3 protein, without DNA. This sample's clone table lists roughly 390,000 distinct CDR3 sequences. The sample comprised blood T cells: a sorted CD56 or NKG2C T cell subset, CD4+ or CD8+ T cells, or bulk PBMC T cells (not recorded which). Source of these receptors: a woman aged 45 to 65 in good health. CDR3s include the opening cysteine and the closing phenylalanine or tryptophan. Fields, in order: V gene, J gene, CDR3 protein.

v_call: TRBV18; j_call: TRBJ2-3; cdr3_aa: CASSPLSGGTTDTQYF
v_call: TRBV29-1; j_call: TRBJ2-5; cdr3_aa: CSLERGPGTQYF
v_call: TRBV24-1; j_call: TRBJ2-1; cdr3_aa: CATSDPSPGAYNEQFF
v_call: TRBV12-3/TRBV12-4; j_call: TRBJ1-3; cdr3_aa: CASSRTGGRNTIYF
v_call: TRBV11-3; j_call: TRBJ2-5; cdr3_aa: CASSSHRDRASETQYF
v_call: TRBV27; j_call: TRBJ2-7; cdr3_aa: CASSLLSTSGSYEQYF
v_call: TRBV5-1; j_call: TRBJ1-1; cdr3_aa: CASSFRGTVSTEAFF
v_call: TRBV29-1; j_call: TRBJ2-5; cdr3_aa: CSVRQGGGAGETQYF
v_call: TRBV20-1; j_call: TRBJ1-2; cdr3_aa: CSARDGWGYTF
v_call: TRBV20-1; j_call: TRBJ2-7; cdr3_aa: CSARVVGAPHEQYF
v_call: TRBV15; j_call: TRBJ1-2; cdr3_aa: CATSGDRLGEPYTF
v_call: TRBV6-4; j_call: TRBJ2-3; cdr3_aa: CASSDSIRTLQYF
v_call: TRBV5-1; j_call: TRBJ1-1; cdr3_aa: CASSFKAEGTEAFF
v_call: TRBV12-3/TRBV12-4; j_call: TRBJ2-3; cdr3_aa: CASSPGGGWGRDTQYF
v_call: TRBV3-1; j_call: TRBJ2-1; cdr3_aa: CASSQGSFIGNEQFF
v_call: TRBV6-1; j_call: TRBJ2-7; cdr3_aa: CASRSDGTGLPWEQYF
v_call: TRBV19; j_call: TRBJ2-2; cdr3_aa: CASFASRGAGELFF
v_call: TRBV7-9; j_call: TRBJ2-3; cdr3_aa: CASRDPGQGSTREGRDTQYF
v_call: TRBV7-2; j_call: TRBJ2-3; cdr3_aa: CASSGRLANTDTQYF
v_call: TRBV29-1; j_call: TRBJ2-5; cdr3_aa: CSGLRTTGSETQYF
v_call: TRBV5-1; j_call: TRBJ2-2; cdr3_aa: CASSSRPPGLHTGELFF
v_call: TRBV20-1; j_call: TRBJ2-7; cdr3_aa: CSARTGSPYEQYF
v_call: TRBV12-3/TRBV12-4; j_call: TRBJ2-5; cdr3_aa: CASSATSGSSQETQYF
v_call: TRBV14; j_call: TRBJ2-5; cdr3_aa: CASSEGFETQYF
v_call: TRBV11-2; j_call: TRBJ2-2; cdr3_aa: CASSFSGANTGELFF
v_call: TRBV24-1; j_call: TRBJ1-1; cdr3_aa: CATRGRGAEAFF
v_call: TRBV4-1; j_call: TRBJ2-6; cdr3_aa: CASSQGHQGSGANVLTF
v_call: TRBV29-1; j_call: TRBJ1-4; cdr3_aa: CSVASGRGLFF
v_call: TRBV2; j_call: TRBJ2-3; cdr3_aa: CASSEGLASSTDTQYF
v_call: TRBV20-1; j_call: TRBJ2-1; cdr3_aa: CSACPVTGLGTYYNEQFF
v_call: TRBV7-9; j_call: TRBJ1-2; cdr3_aa: CASSWTVDTYGYTF
v_call: TRBV6-1; j_call: TRBJ1-2; cdr3_aa: CASRKDRPSNYGYTF
v_call: TRBV5-6; j_call: TRBJ2-4; cdr3_aa: CATSFLGLAVAKNIQYF
v_call: TRBV5-1; j_call: TRBJ2-3; cdr3_aa: CASSSGGLAGVEDTQYF
v_call: TRBV6-4; j_call: TRBJ2-2; cdr3_aa: CASSVSPNTGELFF
v_call: TRBV5-1; j_call: TRBJ2-1; cdr3_aa: CASSLGSEWAQFF
v_call: TRBV24-1; j_call: TRBJ2-5; cdr3_aa: CATSEPRDREGETQYF
v_call: TRBV7-9; j_call: TRBJ1-4; cdr3_aa: CASRSSGSNEKLFF
v_call: TRBV15; j_call: TRBJ1-5; cdr3_aa: CATSPDREGQPQHF
v_call: TRBV18; j_call: TRBJ1-5; cdr3_aa: CASSPTISNQPQHF
v_call: TRBV20-1; j_call: TRBJ2-1; cdr3_aa: CSARVPGRTRMFF
v_call: TRBV12-3/TRBV12-4; j_call: TRBJ1-2; cdr3_aa: CASSRRREGYGYTF
v_call: TRBV5-1; j_call: TRBJ2-1; cdr3_aa: CASSLEGTGVVNEQFF
v_call: TRBV12-5; j_call: TRBJ1-6; cdr3_aa: CASGLTGLMNSPLHF
v_call: TRBV20-1; j_call: TRBJ2-1; cdr3_aa: CSARRMGGANSYNEQFF
v_call: TRBV29-1; j_call: TRBJ2-1; cdr3_aa: CSVEPLKNEQFF
v_call: TRBV12-3/TRBV12-4; j_call: TRBJ2-4; cdr3_aa: CASSLVGGENIQYF
v_call: TRBV9; j_call: TRBJ2-3; cdr3_aa: CASSANAGTSGRRATDTQYF
v_call: TRBV2; j_call: TRBJ2-3; cdr3_aa: CAISGTQGTDTQYF
v_call: TRBV6-5; j_call: TRBJ2-1; cdr3_aa: CASTTGGAEYNEQFF
v_call: TRBV7-9; j_call: TRBJ2-7; cdr3_aa: CASSFDMGKYEQYF
v_call: TRBV20-1; j_call: TRBJ2-1; cdr3_aa: CSAPERVGDNEQFF
v_call: TRBV29-1; j_call: TRBJ2-3; cdr3_aa: CSALAPSTDTQYF